The TCR beta chain under discussion was sequenced for a study of identical twins. CDR1 is MNHNS, CDR2 SASEGT, per germline. CDR3 length: 15 residues. Trimming shortened V by 4 bases and J by 7 bases, and 20 bases separated the two germline ends. Study-level findings and limits: Zero-insertion analyses might be partly confounded by invariant T cells like MAIT and iNKT. Insertion counts were lower in abundant cord blood beta clonotypes, a trend that memory repertoires did not show.

Comment on this clonotype: The target antigen is unknown.

A universal primer site was added by template switching, and unique molecular identifiers were carried by the cDNA. Via MiXCR, TCRdb re-called the 5' RACE reads, giving one row per CDR3 protein. The top ten hold over 0.25% of the sample, which has around 1.7 million distinct CDR3 sequences, around 29% seen once. Material for sequencing was cord blood. This rearrangement joins TRBV6-1 to TRBJ2-7; the D call may be TRBD1 or TRBD2 (5 bases each). This receptor was taken from a newborn girl in good health. The CDR3 bases are TGTGCCAGCAGTGCCCGGGGCTACTCCTACAATGAGCAGTACTTC. Translation: CASSARGYSYNEQYF.